This TCR beta chain was observed in a study of blood T cell repertoires in COVID-19 (dated by TCRdb to the early 2020s). Regarding the complete study: Samples covering the acute and convalescent phases of COVID-19 were provided by collaborators in the United States, Italy and Spain. The material from the prospective study consisted of cDNA or gDNA derived from T cells, B-cell-depleted T cells, or PBMCs. Deeply sampled blood TCRbeta repertoires from subjects exposed to, actively infected with, or recovered from COVID-19 were included in the dataset. The repertoires were released in a freely available public database meant as a resource for research on the immune response to SARS-CoV-2. Samples came from the ongoing ImmuneRACE study (first 160 participants) plus 1,254 subjects from 6 global collaborators. Nearly every sample came with metadata listing a de-identified subject ID, COVID-19 status, age in years and sex. Where HLA class I and class II types were available, the types were taken from metadata supplied by the sample provider, not from assay-based typing.

TCRbeta CDR3 regions were amplified from genomic DNA by means of the immunoSEQ Assay, a bias-controlled multiplex PCR. The authors processed their data as follows. The number of nucleated cells in each sample was estimated from the amplification of reference gene primers within the assay. To quantify the absolute abundance of each unique TCRbeta CDR3 rearrangement, sequence reads were collapsed and filtered. Productive Simpson clonality was computed per sample as the square root of Simpson's diversity index over productive rearrangements. TCRdb took over this immuneACCESS table, retaining in-frame rearrangements with V and J assigned. Such tables are incomplete; in checked studies, under half of the missing clones stem from an unresolved V gene, and the remainder is unexplained. V, J and clone size were drawn from that table, and D and trimming were deduced from the DNA. The sample table holds about 85,000 clones, of which 87% were seen once. Jointly, the top ten make up roughly 5.4% of the sample.

In regard to this clone: Its recognized antigen is unknown. Qualities for individual bases were not recorded, and no much larger clone is one base off.

Collaborating institutions collected whole blood in K2EDTA tubes following their own protocols. For TCRbeta analysis, collaborators shipped samples in one of three forms: frozen whole blood, isolated PBMCs, or DNA extracted from either of those sample types. Study-wide findings and limitations: How much clinical and demographic metadata was included differed by source and by participant, and the metadata was provided uncurated.

The receptor's source is a man aged 60 to 69 with acute or convalescent COVID-19. The sample comprised peripheral blood.

The CDR3: CASSSVNMETQYF. The DNA is as follows: TGTGCCAGCAGTTCGGTCAATATGGAGACCCAGTACTTC. The V and J genes are TRBV27 and TRBJ2-5; the D gene is not confidently resolved. The germline V gene (reference sequence) yields MNHEY for CDR1 and SMNVEV for CDR2. From its cysteine to its phenylalanine, the CDR3 spans 13 amino acids. Only the CDR3 DNA stays, 39 bases, in frame from base 1. V is cut by 4 bases and J by 5 bases, and the space between the germline ends is 11 bases.